These T cell receptor beta chains were read from a single sample in a study of OX40 agonist ivuxolimab in advanced cancers. TCRdb's copy holds only in-frame clones and misses some; the assay was immunoSEQ multiplex PCR. This table holds 35,000 to 50,000 clones, around 91% found once. The specimen comprised CD4+ or CD8+ T cells sorted from blood, sampled in a trial of the OX40 agonist ivuxolimab. The receptors were sampled from an adult with an advanced solid tumor such as melanoma, head and neck, liver or kidney cancer. Both conserved end residues are part of each CDR3. The D gene is left open where the match is weak. A clone size is listed for some rows: how often the clone was seen (once, few, many), or a class if it is expanded.

j_call clone_size d_call v_call cdr3_nt cdr3_aa
TRBJ1-6 . . TRBV28 TGTGCCAGCAGTATTGAGGACCTTAGCTCCTATAATTCACCCCTCCACTTT CASSIEDLSSYNSPLHF
TRBJ2-5 once . TRBV18 TGTGCCAGCTCACCCCCGTTAAACCAAGAGACCCAGTACTTC CASSPPLNQETQYF
TRBJ1-2 . . TRBV7-9 TGTGCCAGCAGCTTAGGTCATGATACAGGGTCAGCTAACTATGGCTACACCTTC CASSLGHDTGSANYGYTF
TRBJ1-4 . . TRBV7-9 TGTGCCAGCAGCTTAGGAGGGATCACTAATGAAAAACTGTTTTTT CASSLGGITNEKLFF
TRBJ2-7 . TRBD2 TRBV19 TGTGCCACCAGACTAGCGGGAGCCCACGAGCAGTACTTC CATRLAGAHEQYF
TRBJ1-4 . . TRBV12-5 TGTGCTAGTGGTTTTGAAGGGGCGGGAGAAAAACTGTTTTTT CASGFEGAGEKLFF
TRBJ1-1 . TRBD1 TRBV29-1 TGCAGCGTTGAGGAAGGGGGCTGGACTGAAGCTTTCTTT CSVEEGGWTEAFF
TRBJ2-1 once TRBD1 TRBV5-4 TGTGCCAGCAGCGCGGACAGGGGAAACAATGAGCAGTTCTTC CASSADRGNNEQFF
TRBJ2-3 . . TRBV9 TGTGCCAGCAGCGTTTTTTCTAGCACAGATACGCAGTATTTT CASSVFSSTDTQYF
TRBJ2-7 . . TRBV11-2 TGTGCCAGCAGCTTAGATGGGGGCCCCTACGAGCAGTACTTC CASSLDGGPYEQYF
TRBJ2-7 . . TRBV19 TGTGCCAGTAGTATGAAGGCAGGGTCCTCCTACGAGCAGTACTTC CASSMKAGSSYEQYF
TRBJ1-3 . . TRBV7-8 TGTGCCAGCAGCTTAGGGACGGGGGCAGGGGGAAACACCATATATTTT CASSLGTGAGGNTIYF
TRBJ1-1 . TRBD1 TRBV28 TGTGCCAGCAGTAGAGGGGGACAGCTTGAAGCTTTCTTT CASSRGGQLEAFF
TRBJ2-5 . TRBD2 TRBV7-3 TGTGCCAGCAGCCCCGGGAGGGCCAAGGGAGAGACCCAGTACTTC CASSPGRAKGETQYF
TRBJ1-5 . . TRBV5-8 TGTGCCAGCAGCCCGCACCGGGGAAGCAATCAGCCCCAGCATTTT CASSPHRGSNQPQHF
TRBJ1-4 . . TRBV11-2 TGTGCCAGCAGCCTGAGGGCAGGGGCGAATGAAAAACTGTTTTTT CASSLRAGANEKLFF
TRBJ1-4 . . TRBV28 TGTGCCAGCAGTAAACCGTCGTTTGGTGAAAAACTGTTTTTT CASSKPSFGEKLFF
TRBJ2-7 . . TRBV6-5 TGTGCCAGCAGGCCGTGGGGGGCCACCTACGAGCAGTACTTC CASRPWGATYEQYF
TRBJ1-3 . . TRBV28 TGTGCCAGCAGTCCCCTTCAGGTCTCTGGAAACACCATATATTTT CASSPLQVSGNTIYF
TRBJ1-2 . . TRBV15 TGTGCCACCAGCAGAGATAGGACAGCGGACAGCTTTGGCTACACCTTC CATSRDRTADSFGYTF
TRBJ2-7 . . TRBV5-5 TGTGCCAGCAGCTTAGACGGGTTGGGGGACGAGCAGTACTTC CASSLDGLGDEQYF
TRBJ2-2 . . TRBV7-6 TGTGCCAGCAGCTTACTAGCGAACACCGGGGAGCTGTTTTTT CASSLLANTGELFF
TRBJ2-5 . TRBD1 TRBV2 TGTGCCAGCAGTAAGGACAGGGGGCTTATGGAGACCCAGTACTTC CASSKDRGLMETQYF
TRBJ1-4 . TRBD1 TRBV7-2 TGTGCCAGCAGCCGGACAGGCGGAGAAAAACTGTTTTTT CASSRTGGEKLFF
TRBJ2-2 . . TRBV6-1 TGTGCCAGCAAAGAGAGAGACACCGGGGAGCTGTTTTTT CASKERDTGELFF
TRBJ1-5 . . TRBV19 TGTGCCAGTAGTATAGATATGGCAGGCAATCAGCCCCAGCATTTT CASSIDMAGNQPQHF
TRBJ1-5 . TRBD1 TRBV28 TGTGCCAGCTTTGGGGGACAGGGCGATCAGCCCCAGCATTTT CASFGGQGDQPQHF
TRBJ2-2 . . TRBV19 TGTGCCAGTAGTATCAGTGTCAACACCGGGGAGCTGTTTTTT CASSISVNTGELFF
TRBJ1-1 . . TRBV7-9 TGTGCCAGCAGCTTATTCGAGGGGAACACTGAAGCTTTCTTT CASSLFEGNTEAFF
TRBJ1-5 . . TRBV18 TGTGCCAGCTCACCACAGGAAGGACACAATCAGCCCCAGCATTTT CASSPQEGHNQPQHF
TRBJ1-1 once . TRBV11-2 TGTGCCAGCAAAGGTCTCAGGGACACTGAAGCTTTCTTT CASKGLRDTEAFF
TRBJ1-1 . . TRBV19 TGTGCCAGTAGCGGTAGGTCCCGCGCTTTCTTT CASSGRSRAFF
TRBJ1-1 . TRBD1 TRBV5-1 TGCGCCAGCAGCCCAAGGACAGGGGACGAAATTGTAGCTTTCTTT CASSPRTGDEIVAFF
TRBJ2-2 once . TRBV2 TGTGCCAGCAGATCCGACAGGTGGAACACCGGGGAGCTGTTTTTT CASRSDRWNTGELFF
TRBJ2-2 . . TRBV7-2 TGTGCCAGCAGCTTAGAGCCCGCCGCGAACACCGGGGAGCTGTTTTTT CASSLEPAANTGELFF
TRBJ2-1 . TRBD2 TRBV4-1 TGCGCCAGCAGCCACAGTAGCGGGGCCTACAATGAGCAGTTCTTC CASSHSSGAYNEQFF
TRBJ2-5 . TRBD2 TRBV4-2 TGTGCCAGCAGCCAAGTAGGTAGTAGCGGGGAGACCCAGTACTTC CASSQVGSSGETQYF
TRBJ1-1 once TRBD1 TRBV10-3 TGTGCCATCAGTGAGACAGGGGGACTGAACACCGAAGCTTTCTTT CAISETGGLNTEAFF
TRBJ2-2 . . TRBV27 TGTGCCAGCAGCCGGCCCGGACGCACCGGGGAGCTGTTTTTT CASSRPGRTGELFF
TRBJ2-7 . . TRBV7-9 TGTGCCAGCAGCTTAGCGGACGGCGAGCAGTACTTC CASSLADGEQYF
TRBJ2-7 . . TRBV28 TGTGCCAGCAGTTTGGGCACAGGTATGGGCTACGAGCAGTACTTC CASSLGTGMGYEQYF
TRBJ1-4 . . TRBV5-1 TGCGCCAGCAGCTTGGAAGGGTGGGGGACTAATGAAAAACTGTTTTTT CASSLEGWGTNEKLFF
TRBJ2-5 . TRBD2 TRBV9 TGTGCCAGCAGCGTAGCTTCAACAGGGCTAGCGGGAGGTCAAGAGACCCAGTACTTC CASSVASTGLAGGQETQYF
TRBJ2-1 . . TRBV5-1 TGCGCCAGCAGCTTGAGGCAGGGGAGGGACAATGAGCAGTTCTTC CASSLRQGRDNEQFF
TRBJ1-1 . TRBD1 TRBV29-1 TGCAGCGCTAGGGACAGTGCGGACACTGAAGCTTTCTTT CSARDSADTEAFF
TRBJ2-7 . . TRBV7-9 TGTGCCAGCAGCCTCGCGGGTGGCGAGCAGTACTTC CASSLAGGEQYF
TRBJ1-6 . . TRBV5-6 TGTGCCAGCACCCCCTACGGGGGGATTACTAATTCACCCCTCCACTTT CASTPYGGITNSPLHF
TRBJ2-7 . . TRBV7-2 TGTGCCAGCAGCTTAGTAGCAAACTCCTACGAGCAGTACTTC CASSLVANSYEQYF
TRBJ1-1 . . TRBV5-5 TGTGCCAGCAGACTACTTTCGGGGAGTGAAGCTTTCTTT CASRLLSGSEAFF
TRBJ2-7 . . TRBV19 TGTGCCAGTAGTATTGAAGTCTCTGGGGAGTCCGAGCAGTACTTC CASSIEVSGESEQYF